Listed below are T cell receptor beta chains from one sample, sequenced in a study of T cell changes during pregnancy in multiple sclerosis. The repertoire was sequenced with immunoSEQ multiplex PCR; TCRdb's copy has only in-frame clones and lacks some. The sample carries 18,000 or so clones, 70% to 90% recorded once. The specimen was CD4+ T cells from peripheral blood mononuclear cells, collected in the first trimester of pregnancy. Receptors originate from a female donor in good health, enrolled as a control in a pregnancy study. Each CDR3 is given with its conserved first and last residue. A D gene is named only where the DNA matches it firmly. The size field is filled for only some rows; it gives once, few, many or a size class.

cdr3_nt: TGTGCCAGCAGTGAATTCCCCGGGATAGCGGAGACCCAGTACTTC; cdr3_aa: CASSEFPGIAETQYF; d_call: NA; v_call: TRBV6-1; clone_size: NA; j_call: TRBJ2-5
cdr3_nt: TGCGCCAGCAGCGAAGCGGGAGGGAGATACAATGAGCAGTTCTTC; cdr3_aa: CASSEAGGRYNEQFF; d_call: TRBD2; v_call: TRBV5-1; clone_size: NA; j_call: TRBJ2-1
cdr3_nt: TGTGCCAGCAGTTACGTAGGGACTAGCGGGGCGGATACGCAGTATTTT; cdr3_aa: CASSYVGTSGADTQYF; d_call: TRBD2; v_call: TRBV6-5; clone_size: medium-sized; j_call: TRBJ2-3
cdr3_nt: TGTGCCAGCAGCCCCCGGCAGGCTTTAAACTCTGGAAACACCATATATTTT; cdr3_aa: CASSPRQALNSGNTIYF; d_call: NA; v_call: TRBV7-6; clone_size: NA; j_call: TRBJ1-3
cdr3_nt: TGCGCCAGCAGCTTGGCCCTGACAGGGAATGAGCAGTTCTTC; cdr3_aa: CASSLALTGNEQFF; d_call: TRBD1; v_call: TRBV5-1; clone_size: NA; j_call: TRBJ2-1
cdr3_nt: TGCGCCAGCAGCTTGGTAGGACAGGGCATGGGCTACACCTTC; cdr3_aa: CASSLVGQGMGYTF; d_call: TRBD1; v_call: TRBV5-1; clone_size: NA; j_call: TRBJ1-2
cdr3_nt: TGCACCAGCAGCCAAGGGACTAGCGGGGGGGATGAGACCCAGTACTTC; cdr3_aa: CTSSQGTSGGDETQYF; d_call: NA; v_call: TRBV1; clone_size: NA; j_call: TRBJ2-5
cdr3_nt: TGTGCCAGTAGTATTGGGACAGGGGGTGGCTACACCTTC; cdr3_aa: CASSIGTGGGYTF; d_call: TRBD1; v_call: TRBV19; clone_size: NA; j_call: TRBJ1-2
cdr3_nt: TGTGCCAGTAGTAACTTAGCGGGGACCTACAATGAGCAGTTCTTC; cdr3_aa: CASSNLAGTYNEQFF; d_call: TRBD2; v_call: TRBV19; clone_size: once; j_call: TRBJ2-1
cdr3_nt: TGTGCCTGGATGCTTGGACAGGGAAGCGAGCAGTACTTC; cdr3_aa: CAWMLGQGSEQYF; d_call: TRBD1; v_call: TRBV5-4; clone_size: NA; j_call: TRBJ2-7
cdr3_nt: TGTGCCGCGGACAAGCCCAGCTACAATGAGCAGTTCTTC; cdr3_aa: CAADKPSYNEQFF; d_call: NA; v_call: TRBV30; clone_size: NA; j_call: TRBJ2-1
cdr3_nt: TGCGCCAGCAGCCGGGGGACAGACTACAATGAGCAGTTCTTC; cdr3_aa: CASSRGTDYNEQFF; d_call: NA; v_call: TRBV5-1; clone_size: NA; j_call: TRBJ2-1
cdr3_nt: TGCGCCAGCAGCCGGATGACACCCTCCTACGAGCAGTACTTC; cdr3_aa: CASSRMTPSYEQYF; d_call: NA; v_call: TRBV5-1; clone_size: NA; j_call: TRBJ2-7
cdr3_nt: TGCGCCAGCAGCTTGGCCGGAGGAGGGACTGAAAAACTGTTTTTT; cdr3_aa: CASSLAGGGTEKLFF; d_call: NA; v_call: TRBV5-1; clone_size: once; j_call: TRBJ1-4
cdr3_nt: TGTGCCAGTAGTATAGAGGGGGGGCGCGGTCAGCCCCAGCATTTT; cdr3_aa: CASSIEGGRGQPQHF; d_call: NA; v_call: TRBV19; clone_size: NA; j_call: TRBJ1-5
cdr3_nt: TGTGCCAGTAGTATCGGGACAGGGCTTAACTATGGCTACACCTTC; cdr3_aa: CASSIGTGLNYGYTF; d_call: TRBD1; v_call: TRBV19; clone_size: NA; j_call: TRBJ1-2
cdr3_nt: TGTGCCAGTCGGGATACAAACAATCAGCCCCAGCATTTT; cdr3_aa: CASRDTNNQPQHF; d_call: NA; v_call: TRBV19; clone_size: NA; j_call: TRBJ1-5
cdr3_nt: TGCGCCAGCAGCTTTATGGGGGAGGGTTATGGCTACACCTTC; cdr3_aa: CASSFMGEGYGYTF; d_call: NA; v_call: TRBV4-1; clone_size: NA; j_call: TRBJ1-2
cdr3_nt: TGTGCCTGGAGTCCTCTGGGAGGGGGTACCTACGAGCAGTACTTC; cdr3_aa: CAWSPLGGGTYEQYF; d_call: NA; v_call: TRBV30; clone_size: NA; j_call: TRBJ2-7
cdr3_nt: TGTGCCATCAGTGACCCCGGGAAAAAGGCCACCGGGGAGCTGTTTTTT; cdr3_aa: CAISDPGKKATGELFF; d_call: NA; v_call: TRBV10-3; clone_size: NA; j_call: TRBJ2-2
cdr3_nt: TGCGCCAGCAGCTTGGGGCAAAGGGGCTTGCTCACTGAAGCTTTCTTT; cdr3_aa: CASSLGQRGLLTEAFF; d_call: NA; v_call: TRBV5-1; clone_size: NA; j_call: TRBJ1-1
cdr3_nt: TGTGCCAGCCAGATCGCCGCGGCCAGGGACGAGCAGTACTTC; cdr3_aa: CASQIAAARDEQYF; d_call: NA; v_call: TRBV7-9; clone_size: NA; j_call: TRBJ2-7
cdr3_nt: TGTGCCAGCAGCCCCGAGACGGGGATCTATGGCTACACCTTC; cdr3_aa: CASSPETGIYGYTF; d_call: NA; v_call: TRBV9; clone_size: NA; j_call: TRBJ1-2
cdr3_nt: TGTGCCAGCTCACTCCGAGTTCAGGGGACAGATACGCAGTATTTT; cdr3_aa: CASSLRVQGTDTQYF; d_call: NA; v_call: TRBV18; clone_size: NA; j_call: TRBJ2-3
cdr3_nt: TGCAGCGTTGGGGCTCTCATGCTTGGCGAGCAGTACTTC; cdr3_aa: CSVGALMLGEQYF; d_call: NA; v_call: TRBV29-1; clone_size: NA; j_call: TRBJ2-7
cdr3_nt: TGCGCCAGCAGCCAAGATACAGGACAGGGGTTCGGGGACACTGAAGCTTTCTTT; cdr3_aa: CASSQDTGQGFGDTEAFF; d_call: TRBD1; v_call: TRBV4-1; clone_size: NA; j_call: TRBJ1-1